The 8 T cell receptor beta chains presented below share a single source sample, sequenced in a study of blood T cell repertoires in COVID-19. Assay: immunoSEQ multiplex PCR; the TCRdb copy retains only in-frame clones and omits some. The sample yields some 330,000 clones, 83% seen once. Material for sequencing was PBMCs or T cells enriched from blood (not recorded which). These receptor sequences come from a woman aged 50 to 65 who had recovered from COVID-19.

The chain employs TRBV7-2 and TRBJ2-7; 7 bases match TRBD2. This CDR3 comprises 13 residues. Trimming cost V 5 bases and J 4 bases; bases outside gene matches: 5. Looked up from germline, CDR1 is SGHTA and CDR2 is FQGNSA. The CDR3 here is CASSSQGGYEQYF. CDR3 bases: TGTGCCAGCAGCAGTCAGGGAGGGTACGAGCAGTACTTC. Looking up the rest from reference TRBV7-2 and TRBJ2-7 gives the full variable domain: GAGVSQSPSNKVTEKGKDVELRCDPISGHTALYWYRQSLGQGLEFLIYFQGNSAPDKSGLPSDRFSAERTGGSVSTLTIQRTQQEDSAVYLCASSSQGGYEQYFGPGTRLTVT.

The chain is built from TRBV2 and TRBJ2-5, with TRBD1 matching 8 bases. Trimming at V came to 9 bases and at J to 5 bases, leaving 14 bases not matched to a gene. This CDR3 is 15 amino acids long. The germline V gene encodes CDR1 SNHLY and CDR2 FYNNEI. CDR3 bases: TGTGCCAGTGCAATTCAGGGGGCATCGACGGAGACCCAGTACTTC. It specifies CASAIQGASTETQYF.

Comment on this clone: Other DNA sequences in the sample encode the same CDR3. The rearrangement joins TRBV7-7 to TRBJ1-5; 8 bases agree with TRBD1. Losses at the gene ends were 5 bases for V and 5 bases for J; bases not matched to a gene: 2. Looked up from germline, CDR1 is SSHAT and CDR2 is FNYEAQ (reference sequence). The CDR3 covers 13 residues. The CDR3 here is CASSLDRDQPQHF. As DNA, the CDR3 is TGTGCCAGCAGCCTGGACAGGGATCAGCCCCAGCATTTT.

V gene TRBV30 combines with J gene TRBJ1-1, with a weak D call TRBD1 (5 bases). Germline lookup yields CDR1 GTSNPN and CDR2 SVGIG (reference sequence). Trimming removed 3 bases at V and 4 bases at J, with 12 bases between. The CDR3 runs 13 residues. The CDR3 coding sequence is TGTGCCTGGAGGTATCGGCAGGGCACTGAAGCTTTCTTT. It specifies CAWRYRQGTEAFF.

The V call is TRBV3-1 (or the pseudogene TRBV3-2), the J call TRBJ1-1; D is perhaps TRBD1 (5 bases). CDR1 is LGHDT and CDR2 is YNNKEL in the germline V gene (reference sequence). The CDR3 loop spans 14 amino acids. Deletions cut 1 base from V and 4 bases from J, with 10 bases between. The CDR3 loop is CASSQVGGATEAFF. In DNA, the CDR3 is TGTGCCAGCAGCCAAGTTGGCGGGGCCACTGAAGCTTTCTTT.

This chain joins TRBV7-9 and TRBJ2-5, with D unclear. Trimming took 5 bases from V and 4 from J, leaving 17 bases between them. The germline V gene encodes CDR1 SEHNR and CDR2 FQNEAQ (reference sequence). The CDR3 is 15 residues long. CDR3 in amino acids: CASSHRNTIPETQYF. For the CDR3, the DNA is TGTGCCAGCAGCCACCGGAATACTATTCCAGAGACCCAGTACTTC.

In regard to this clone: Other DNA sequences of this sample code for an identical CDR3. This CDR3 is CASSVGQGVAGYTF. The CDR3 DNA sequence: TGTGCCAGCAGCGTAGGGCAGGGTGTAGCTGGCTACACCTTC. The chain links TRBV9 to TRBJ1-2; D is possibly TRBD1 (5 bases). Germline CDR1 SGDLS, CDR2 YYNGEE. This CDR3 is 14 amino acids long. Deletions cut 0 bases from V and 7 bases from J, with 13 bases between. Full variable domain (missing parts from reference TRBV9 and TRBJ1-2): DSGVTQTPKHLITATGQRVTLRCSPRSGDLSVYWYQQSLDQGLQFLIQYYNGEERAKGNILERFSAQQFPDLHSELNLSSLELGDSALYFCASSVGQGVAGYTFGSGTRLTVV.

The chain has TRBV25-1 and TRBJ1-2; 12 nucleotides agree with TRBD1. Germline CDR1 MGHDK, CDR2 SYGVNS. The CDR3 has 16 residues. V shed 4 bases and J 4 bases; nucleotides not matched to a gene: 7. CDR3 nucleotides: TGTGCCAGCAGTGGGGGACAGGGGGCTTTATTCTATGGCTACACCTTC. It translates to CASSGGQGALFYGYTF.